Below are 31 T cell receptor beta chains sequenced from a single sample in a study of shared clonotypes between healthy human individuals. Sequenced by immunoSEQ multiplex PCR; TCRdb stores in-frame clones only, minus some. This table has about 510,000 clones, roughly 79% appearing once. The specimen was PBMCs. These receptors came from a woman between 40 and 55 years old in good health. Some clones in this sample may be carry-over from other donors' samples.

The V call is TRBV21-1, the J call TRBJ2-7; the table's D call, TRBD1, was not checked against the DNA. TRBV21-1 is a pseudogene. This CDR3 region has 13 residues. CDR3 region: CASRGQGDQEQYF. The CDR3 DNA follows: TGTGCCAGCAGGGGACAGGGGGACCAGGAGCAGTACTTC.

The J gene is TRBJ2-2, the V gene TRBV7-2; TRBD2 matches 9 bases. The CDR3 has 14 residues. V gave up 0 bases and J gave up 7 bases; unmatched junction bases: 0. The V gene's germline CDR1 is SGHTA and CDR2 FQGNSA. CDR3 in amino acids: CASSLAAGGGELFF. The CDR3 DNA follows: TGTGCCAGCAGCTTAGCAGCGGGAGGCGGGGAGCTGTTTTTT.

The chain is built from TRBV28 and TRBJ2-7; TRBD1 might be the D (6 bases). CDR1 and CDR2 from the germline V gene are MDHEN and SYDVKM. There are 15 residues in the CDR3. Trimming removed 8 bases at V and 0 bases at J, with 17 bases between. In DNA, the CDR3 is TGTGCCAGCTCTCCCTCCGGACAGAACTCCTACGAGCAGTACTTC. This translates into CASSPSGQNSYEQYF. Drawing the rest from reference TRBV28 and TRBJ2-7, the complete variable domain is DVKVTQSSRYLVKRTGEKVFLECVQDMDHENMFWYRQDPGLGLRLIYFSYDVKMKEKGDIPEGYSVSREKKERFSLILESASTNQTSMYLCASSPSGQNSYEQYFGPGTRLTVT.

The chain joins TRBV18 to TRBJ2-1, with TRBD1 matching 7 bases. CDR1 is KGHSH and CDR2 is LQKENI in the germline V gene. This CDR3 is built from 13 residues. V was pared by 3 bases and J by 7 bases, with 3 bases of the junction left unmatched. The CDR3 DNA follows: TGTGCCAGCTCACCGGGACAGTCTAATGAGCAGTTCTTC. The encoded protein is CASSPGQSNEQFF.

The chain joins TRBV19 to TRBJ1-5; 7 bases align to TRBD1. The CDR3 has 15 residues. Germline V gene sequence: CDR1 LNHDA, CDR2 SQIVND (reference sequence). J lost 4 bases, V lost 3 bases, and 6 bases had no gene match. CDR3 residues: CASSMQGGGNQPQHF. The CDR3, as DNA: TGTGCCAGTAGTATGCAAGGGGGCGGGAATCAGCCCCAGCATTTT.

The chain links TRBV6-4 to TRBJ2-2; D remains unclear. V gave up 2 bases and J gave up 6 bases, with 7 bases separating them. Germline CDR1 MRHNA, CDR2 SNTAGT. The CDR3 contains 13 residues. Here the CDR3 reads CASSDEESGELFF. The CDR3 DNA sequence: TGTGCCAGCAGTGACGAGGAATCCGGGGAGCTGTTTTTT.

Comments on this clone: One end of the junction fails to match germline, which may point to a read error. The chain has TRBV7-9 and TRBJ2-6; 7 bases match TRBD2. This CDR3 comprises 15 residues. CDR1 and CDR2 (germline): SEHNR, FQNEAQ (reference sequence). The CDR3 DNA reads as TGTGCCATTAGCGGGCCCAACTCTGGGGCCAACGTCCTGGCTTTC. It encodes CAISGPNSGANVLAF.

This chain links TRBV19 with TRBJ2-7; 11 bases line up with TRBD2. This CDR3 contains 17 residues. V was clipped by 3 bases and J by 0 bases; unmatched bases: 7. Germline lookup yields CDR1 LNHDA and CDR2 SQIVND (reference sequence). CDR3 in amino acids: CASSISHSGRASYEQYF. The CDR3 nucleotides read TGTGCCAGTAGTATCTCTCATAGCGGGAGGGCCTCCTACGAGCAGTACTTC.

The V and J genes are TRBV28 and TRBJ1-5; the match to TRBD1 covers 8 bases. V shed 6 bases, J shed 4 bases, and the junction held 5 bases outside the gene matches. Germline V CDR1 and CDR2: MDHEN, SYDVKM. The CDR3 sequence is 14 residues long. The DNA for the CDR3 is TGTGCCAGCAGCCGAACAGGGGGGAATCAGCCCCAGCATTTT. This codes for CASSRTGGNQPQHF.

This chain uses TRBV11-2 with TRBJ2-3, with TRBD2 as a possible D gene (5 bases). The CDR3 covers 12 residues. The V end lost 6 bases, the J end lost 2 bases, and 6 bases lay between the germline ends. CDR1 is SGHAT, CDR2 FQNNGV, per germline. The CDR3 DNA reads as TGTGCCAGCAGAGACTACACAGATACGCAGTATTTT. It translates to CASRDYTDTQYF.

The rearrangement links TRBV25-1 to TRBJ1-1; D unresolved. Germline V gives CDR1 MGHDK, CDR2 SYGVNS. The CDR3 runs to 12 residues. Trimming removed 6 bases at V and 0 bases at J, with 5 bases between. The CDR3 sequence is CASSGMNTEAFF. The CDR3 bases are TGTGCCAGCAGCGGAATGAACACTGAAGCTTTCTTT.

The gene calls are TRBV7-2 and TRBJ2-6; D is uncertain. Between the trimmed V and J ends, which lost 5 bases and 1 base, there was a span of 6 bases. The CDR3 length is 14 residues. In germline, CDR1 is SGHTA, CDR2 FQGNSA. DNA for the CDR3: TGTGCCAGCAGCGTTAAATCTGGGGCCAACGTCCTGACTTTC. Its protein is CASSVKSGANVLTF.

This clone was detected many times. The chain has TRBV5-3 and TRBJ2-1; D is unresolved. TRBV5-3 is given ORF status, its function remaining uncertain. CDR3 length: 13 amino acids. V lost 4 bases to trimming and J lost 0 bases, with 5 bases between them. CDR3 residues: CARSGSSYNEQFF. The CDR3 region has the DNA TGTGCCAGAAGCGGAAGCTCCTACAATGAGCAGTTCTTC.

The CDR3 DNA is TGTGCCAGCAGTTACTCGAGGAGGGGGGGTGAAAAACTGTTTTTT. Translated, it gives CASSYSRRGGEKLFF. J is TRBJ1-4 and V is TRBV6-5, with a possible D match to TRBD1 (6 bases). The CDR3 is 15 amino acids. Germline CDR1 MNHEY, CDR2 SVGAGI. Trimming took off 0 bases at V and 7 bases at J, with 12 bases between the two ends.

The CDR3 DNA sequence: TGCGCCAGCGGACAGGGACACGGGAACACTGAAGCTTTCTTT. The encoded protein is CASGQGHGNTEAFF. This sequence joins TRBV5-1 and TRBJ1-1; 8 positions match TRBD1. The CDR3 is made up of 14 amino acids. Germline loops: CDR1 SGHRS, CDR2 YFSETQ. Trimming took 7 bases from V and 1 from J; bases not matched to a gene: 6.

Comments on this clone: A much larger clone is a single base away; this may be a read error. The same CDR3 also results from other DNA sequences found in this sample. This chain joins TRBV25-1 and TRBJ1-1; a weak D match, TRBD1 (6 bases). There are 13 residues in the CDR3. The V gene lost 10 bases and the J gene lost 4 bases, with 16 bases spanning the gap. Germline values: CDR1 MGHDK, CDR2 SYGVNS. Here the CDR3 DNA reads TGTGCCAAACAGGGTGCGAGAAGCACTGAAGCTTTCTTT. Its protein product is CAKQGARSTEAFF.

The V call is TRBV6-5, the J call TRBJ2-1, with 11 bases lining up with TRBD2. This CDR3 region has 14 residues. J lost 6 bases, V lost 7 bases, and 5 bases had no gene match. CDR1 and CDR2 from the germline V gene are MNHEY and SVGAGI. The CDR3 loop reads CASTPGLAANEQFF. The CDR3 coding sequence is TGTGCCAGCACCCCGGGACTAGCGGCCAATGAGCAGTTCTTC.

The chain couples TRBV28 to TRBJ2-7; TRBD2 agrees at 13 bases. The length of the CDR3 is 18 residues. Unmatched junction bases numbered 18, after V lost 7 bases and J lost 6 bases. Germline CDR1 and CDR2: MDHEN and SYDVKM. The CDR3 protein is CASTSPGTSGTLGGEQYF. CDR3 DNA: TGTGCCAGCACCTCCCCCGGGACTAGCGGGACTCTCGGGGGCGAGCAGTACTTC.

The V and J genes are TRBV2 and TRBJ1-4, with 9 bases identical to TRBD1. The CDR3 runs 18 residues. Looked up from germline, CDR1 is SNHLY and CDR2 is FYNNEI. Trimming cost V 5 bases and J 2 bases; bases outside gene matches: 12. The CDR3 nucleotides read TGTGCCAGCAGTCCCCCGAGGACAGGGGATACCACTAATGAAAAACTGTTTTTT. Translated: CASSPPRTGDTTNEKLFF.

The chain joins TRBV15 to TRBJ2-2; D tentatively fits TRBD1 or TRBD2 (5 bases each). This CDR3 region has 15 residues. V lost 0 bases, J lost 9 bases, and 14 bases lay in between. Germline V gene lookup returns CDR1 LNHNV and CDR2 YYDKDF (reference sequence). The CDR3 DNA is TGTGCCACCAGCAGAGATCGAGGGGAACCCCGGGAGCTGTTTTTT. Its translation: CATSRDRGEPRELFF.

This sequence joins TRBV11-1 and TRBJ1-2; TRBD1 agrees at 7 bases. The CDR3 is made up of 18 amino acids. J lost 0 bases, V lost 0 bases, and 10 bases had no gene match. Germline V gene lookup returns CDR1 SGHAT and CDR2 FQDESV (reference sequence). As DNA, the CDR3 is TGTGCCAGCAGCTTAGCCTGGACAGGCGATGCTGCTAACTATGGCTACACCTTC. This gives the protein CASSLAWTGDAANYGYTF.

About this clone itself: Germline and junction disagree at one end, which may indicate a read error. J is TRBJ2-5 and V is TRBV10-2; TRBD2 matches at 10 bases. CDR3 length equals 19 residues. CDR1 is WSHSY, CDR2 SAAADI, per germline. CDR3 protein: CASRGASGSSGQGQETQYF. In DNA, the CDR3 is TGCGCGAGCAGGGGGGCTAGCGGGAGTTCGGGGCAAGGGCAAGAGACCCAGTACTTC.

The chain couples TRBV7-6 to TRBJ2-5; weak D call: TRBD2 (6 bases). Germline values: CDR1 SGHVS, CDR2 FNYEAQ. This CDR3 spans 16 amino acids. V was cut by 3 bases and J by 5 bases, with 19 bases left in between. The CDR3 nucleotides are TGTGCCAGCAGCTTCCTCATGCGTCAGGGAGGCGAGACCCAGTACTTC. It translates to CASSFLMRQGGETQYF.

The rearrangement uses TRBV7-9 and TRBJ2-7; 14 bases match TRBD2. The CDR3 has 19 amino acids. Germline CDR1 and CDR2: SEHNR and FQNEAQ (reference sequence). V lost 4 bases to trimming and J lost 2 bases; unmatched junction nucleotides: 13. The CDR3 bases are TGTGCCAGCAGCTCTCAGACTAGCGGGAGGGCCGTATTGCCCTACGAGCAGTACTTC. Its protein is CASSSQTSGRAVLPYEQYF.

V and J are TRBV29-1 and TRBJ2-1; D remains unclear. Germline V lookup: CDR1 SQVTM, CDR2 ANQGSEA. This CDR3 is built from 12 residues. V lost 1 base to trimming and J lost 10 bases, with 11 bases between them. The CDR3 loop is CSVEVPGREQFF. The CDR3 DNA follows: TGCAGCGTTGAAGTCCCCGGTCGCGAGCAGTTCTTC.

For this clone: A single base is all that separates this from a far larger clone, so a read error is likely. The conserved phenylalanine or tryptophan is not found at the CDR3 terminus, so this likely reflects a read error. The V and J genes are TRBV2 and TRBJ1-5; perhaps TRBD1 as D (6 bases). Trimming took off 0 bases at V and 6 bases at J, with 12 bases between the two ends. The germline V gene has CDR1 SNHLY and CDR2 FYNNEI. CDR3 length: 15 residues. The CDR3 protein is CASSEARGAGQPQHL. CDR3 sequence (DNA): TGTGCCAGCAGTGAAGCGCGGGGGGCGGGTCAGCCCCAGCATCTT.

The chain recombines TRBV28 with TRBJ2-2, with 7 bases fitting TRBD1. From germline, CDR1 is MDHEN and CDR2 SYDVKM. The trim removed 5 bases at V and 3 bases at J, leaving 9 bases unmatched. CDR3 size: 16 residues. CDR3 residues: CASSPGTALDTGELFF. The CDR3 DNA sequence: TGTGCCAGCAGTCCCGGGACAGCTCTTGACACCGGGGAGCTGTTTTTT.

This clone was counted a single time. The chain employs TRBV7-2 and TRBJ1-2; D is undetermined. Per the germline V gene, CDR1 is SGHTA and CDR2 is FQGNSA. The CDR3 has 13 residues. V was clipped by 3 bases and J by 3 bases, with 8 bases between them. For the CDR3, the DNA is TGTGCCAGCAGCTTTCGGGCAGACTATGGCTACACCTTC. Amino acid sequence: CASSFRADYGYTF. Full variable domain (rest looked up from reference TRBV7-2 and TRBJ1-2): GAGVSQSPSNKVTEKGKDVELRCDPISGHTALYWYRQSLGQGLEFLIYFQGNSAPDKSGLPSDRFSAERTGGSVSTLTIQRTQQEDSAVYLCASSFRADYGYTFGSGTRLTVV.

The V and J genes are TRBV6-6 and TRBJ1-2; D is perhaps TRBD1 (6 bases). This CDR3 has 15 amino acids. V lost 6 bases and J lost 7, with 21 bases in between. Germline CDR1 is MNHNY and CDR2 is SVGAGI (reference sequence). Written as DNA, the CDR3 is TGTGCCAGCAGACCCGAACAGGGTGCCTTCTCTGGCTACACCTTC. Protein product: CASRPEQGAFSGYTF.

The chain is built from TRBV5-5 and TRBJ1-4; no clear D. The length of the CDR3 is 14 residues. Germline V gene sequence: CDR1 SGHKS, CDR2 YYEKEE (reference sequence). Between the trimmed V and J ends, which lost 0 bases and 5 bases, there was a span of 8 bases. This CDR3 reads CASSLGRQNEKLFF. DNA for the CDR3: TGTGCCAGCAGCTTGGGGCGGCAAAATGAAAAACTGTTTTTT.

The V and J genes are TRBV6-5 and TRBJ2-7, with TRBD1 as a possible D gene (5 bases). The CDR3 loop spans 11 amino acids. Trimming removed 6 bases at V and 11 bases at J, with 14 bases between. Looked up from germline, CDR1 is MNHEY and CDR2 is SVGAGI. Here the CDR3 DNA reads TGTGCCAGCAGAACCAGACAGTCGGAGTACTTC. This codes for CASRTRQSEYF.